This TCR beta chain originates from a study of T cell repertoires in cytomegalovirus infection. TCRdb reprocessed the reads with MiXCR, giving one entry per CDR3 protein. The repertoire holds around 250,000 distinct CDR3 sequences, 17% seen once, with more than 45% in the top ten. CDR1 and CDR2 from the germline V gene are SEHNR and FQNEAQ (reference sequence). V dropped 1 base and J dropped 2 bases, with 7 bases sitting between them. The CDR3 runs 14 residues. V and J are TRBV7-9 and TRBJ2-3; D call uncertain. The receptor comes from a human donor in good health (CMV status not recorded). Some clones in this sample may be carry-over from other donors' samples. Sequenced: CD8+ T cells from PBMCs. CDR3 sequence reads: CASSLVTTTDTQYF. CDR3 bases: TGTGCCAGCAGCTTAGTGACGACCACAGATACGCAGTATTTT.